This is a list of T cell receptor beta chains from one sample in a study of shared clonotypes between healthy human individuals. Sequencing used immunoSEQ multiplex PCR; TCRdb keeps in-frame clones, though not all of them. The sample has approximately 940,000 clones, more than 75% seen once. The sample consisted of memory CD4+ T cells sorted from blood. The receptors derive from a man aged 18 to 29 in good health. Each CDR3 is given with its conserved first and last residue. The D gene is left open where the match is weak. Clone size is not always given. Where it is, it says once, few, many or a class for expanded clones.

D gene,V gene,J gene,clone size,CDR3 DNA,CDR3 protein
TRBD2,TRBV4-1,TRBJ2-5,.,TGCGCCAGCAGCCAAGCACTAGCGGTAGAGACCCAGTACTTC,CASSQALAVETQYF
.,TRBV20-1,TRBJ2-5,.,TGCAGTGCTAGCGGTGGGGAGACCCAGTACTTC,CSASGGETQYF
.,TRBV28,TRBJ1-3,.,TGTGCCAGCAGTTCGGGACGGCGAAACACCATATATTTT,CASSSGRRNTIYF
TRBD2,TRBV11-3,TRBJ2-2,.,TGTGCCAGCAGCTTAGAGTTTCTGGGGTCTAGCGGGACCGGGGAGCTGTTTTTT,CASSLEFLGSSGTGELFF
.,TRBV6-6,TRBJ2-3,.,TGTGCCAGCAGGGCGGGAACTAGCACAGATACGCAGTATTTT,CASRAGTSTDTQYF
.,TRBV5-5,TRBJ1-1,few,TGTGCCAGCAGCTTGACAGGAAACACTGAAGCTTTCTTT,CASSLTGNTEAFF
.,TRBV18,TRBJ1-1,.,TGTGCCAGCTCACCAAGGCAGGGCGAGGGGAACACTGAAGCTTTCTTT,CASSPRQGEGNTEAFF
TRBD1,TRBV10-2,TRBJ1-6,.,TGCGCCAGCAGTGGGTCCCGGACAGGGGGCAATAGCGATTCACCCCTCCACTTT,CASSGSRTGGNSDSPLHF
.,TRBV7-8,TRBJ2-7,.,TGTGCCAGCAGCCCCCTAACCACCCTGACCGCCGAGCAGTACTTC,CASSPLTTLTAEQYF
TRBD1,TRBV18,TRBJ1-4,.,TGTGCCAGCTCAGCTCAGAGTGACAGGGGGGCACTGTTTTTT,CASSAQSDRGALFF
.,TRBV7-9,TRBJ2-7,.,TGTGCCAGCAGCTTAGCCAGCAGGGACCACGAGCAGTACTTC,CASSLASRDHEQYF
.,TRBV28,TRBJ1-5,.,TGTGCCAGCGCCCCCGTCGGGGGTAATCAGCCCCAGCATTTT,CASAPVGGNQPQHF
.,TRBV11-2,TRBJ2-5,.,TGTGCCAGCAGCCGGGGCAGTCAAGAGACCCAGTACTTC,CASSRGSQETQYF
TRBD1,TRBV25-1,TRBJ1-2,.,TGTGCCAGCAGTGAGGGACAGAACTATGGCTACACCTTC,CASSEGQNYGYTF
TRBD1,TRBV2,TRBJ2-7,once,TGTGCCAGCAGGACGCCGGGACAGGGAGGGGTAGGCGAGCAGTACTTC,CASRTPGQGGVGEQYF
TRBD1,TRBV19,TRBJ1-2,.,TGTGCCAGTAGTTACCGGGACAGGGGCTATGGCTACACCTTC,CASSYRDRGYGYTF
.,TRBV30,TRBJ1-6,.,TGTGCCTGGAGTGTTTCGAAGGTTGGGCCGATCCCCCACTTT,CAWSVSKVGPIPHF
.,TRBV9,TRBJ2-2,.,TGTGCCAGCAGCGTTGGGGGGATGAGCACCGGGGAGCTGTTTTTT,CASSVGGMSTGELFF
TRBD1,TRBV7-2,TRBJ2-7,once,TGTGCCAGCAGTCCTACGACAGGGGGCTACGAGCAGTACTTC,CASSPTTGGYEQYF
.,TRBV6-4,TRBJ1-6,.,TGTGCCAGCAGTGACCAATGGAATTCACCCCTCCACTTT,CASSDQWNSPLHF
.,TRBV4-3,TRBJ2-4,.,TGCGCCAGCAGCCTTGGGCAGGGCAACATTCAGTACTTC,CASSLGQGNIQYF
.,TRBV9,TRBJ1-2,.,TGTGCCAGCAGCGTAGGCGGTGAATTGGGGGGCTATGGCTACACCTTC,CASSVGGELGGYGYTF
.,TRBV5-1,TRBJ1-6,.,TGCGCCAGCAGCGTGGGTACGGTCTATAATTCACCCCTCCACTTT,CASSVGTVYNSPLHF
.,TRBV19,TRBJ1-6,.,TGTGCCAGTAGTTACGGGGGACGGGCTTCACCCCTCCACTTT,CASSYGGRASPLHF
.,TRBV2,TRBJ2-3,.,TGTGCCAGCAGTCGAGACAGCACAGATACGCAGTATTTT,CASSRDSTDTQYF
.,TRBV30,TRBJ2-3,.,TGTGCCGGGACCGTAGGGGGAACGCAGTATTTT,CAGTVGGTQYF
TRBD1,TRBV30,TRBJ2-1,.,TGTGCCTGGAGTGCTTTCGGACAGGGAAGGCAGTTCTTC,CAWSAFGQGRQFF
.,TRBV10-3,TRBJ1-1,.,TGTGCCATCAGTGAGTCGAGATGGGGGGCTCCAGAAGCTTTCTTT,CAISESRWGAPEAFF
TRBD1,TRBV6-5,TRBJ1-2,few,TGTGCCAGCAGTTCGCCCCGACAGGGAGGAAACTATGGCTACACCTTC,CASSSPRQGGNYGYTF
.,TRBV19,TRBJ1-3,.,TGTGCCAGCGGGAGTCGCTCTGGAAACACCATATATTTT,CASGSRSGNTIYF
.,TRBV10-3,TRBJ2-7,.,TGTGCCATCAGTGAGCGGGACTCCAGCTCCTACGAGCAGTACTTC,CAISERDSSSYEQYF
TRBD2,TRBV7-2,TRBJ2-7,.,TGTGCCAGCAGTCCTAGCGGATCCAACTACGAGCAGTACTTC,CASSPSGSNYEQYF
.,TRBV6-1,TRBJ2-5,.,TGTGCCAGCTCGGTTAGTTCGGCAGCCCAAGAGACCCAGTACTTC,CASSVSSAAQETQYF
.,TRBV27,TRBJ2-1,.,TGTGCCAGCAGTTTATCGCGCGTCTCCAATGAGCAGTTCTTC,CASSLSRVSNEQFF
.,TRBV5-8,TRBJ1-3,once,TGTGCCAGCAGCTTGGACACAGCCACCATATATTTT,CASSLDTATIYF
TRBD1,TRBV4-3,TRBJ1-1,.,TGCGCCAGCAGCCATGTAGCCGGGACAGGAAAGGACACTGAAGCTTTCTTT,CASSHVAGTGKDTEAFF
TRBD1,TRBV19,TRBJ2-2,few,TGTGCCAGTAAACAGGGGGCGAACACCGGGGAGCTGTTTTTT,CASKQGANTGELFF